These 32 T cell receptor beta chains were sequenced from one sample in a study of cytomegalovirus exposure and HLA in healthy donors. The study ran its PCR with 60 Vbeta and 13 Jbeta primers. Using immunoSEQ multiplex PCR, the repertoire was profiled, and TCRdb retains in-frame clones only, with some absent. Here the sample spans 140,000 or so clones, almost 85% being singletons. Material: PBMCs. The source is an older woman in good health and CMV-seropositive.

CDR3 nucleotide sequence: TGTGCCAGCAGAAACTATGAAGCTTTCTTT. Its translation: CASRNYEAFF. The chain employs TRBV6-6 and TRBJ1-1, with D unresolved. V was cut by 6 bases and J by 7 bases, with 6 bases left in between. Germline lookup yields CDR1 MNHNY and CDR2 SVGAGI (reference sequence). The CDR3 is 10 residues long.

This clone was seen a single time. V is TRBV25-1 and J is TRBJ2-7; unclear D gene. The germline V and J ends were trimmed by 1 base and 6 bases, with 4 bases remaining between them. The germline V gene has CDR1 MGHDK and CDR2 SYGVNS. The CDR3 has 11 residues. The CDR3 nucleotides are TGTGCCAGCAGTGAATTTAGCGAGCAGTACTTC. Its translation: CASSEFSEQYF.

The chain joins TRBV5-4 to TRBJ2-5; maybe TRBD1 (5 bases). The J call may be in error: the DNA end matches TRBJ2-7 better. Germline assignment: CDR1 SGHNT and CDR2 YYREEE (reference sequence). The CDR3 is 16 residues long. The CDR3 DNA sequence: TGTGCCAGCAGCTTGGGGGGTAGACAGCTATCCTACGAGCAGTACTTC. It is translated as CASSLGGRQLSYEQYF.

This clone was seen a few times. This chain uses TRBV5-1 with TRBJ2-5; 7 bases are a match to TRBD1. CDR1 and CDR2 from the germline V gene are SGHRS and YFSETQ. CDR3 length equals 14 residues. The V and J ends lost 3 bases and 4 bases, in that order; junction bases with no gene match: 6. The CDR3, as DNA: TGCGCCAGCAGCTCAAGGACAGGTAGAGAGACCCAGTACTTC. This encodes CASSSRTGRETQYF.

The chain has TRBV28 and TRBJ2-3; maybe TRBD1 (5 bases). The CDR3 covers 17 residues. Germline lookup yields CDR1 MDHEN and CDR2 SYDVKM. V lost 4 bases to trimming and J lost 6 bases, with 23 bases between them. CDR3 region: CASSSPSRAPPRDTQYF. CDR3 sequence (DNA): TGTGCCAGCAGTTCCCCCTCCAGGGCCCCTCCCAGGGATACGCAGTATTTT.

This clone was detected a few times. The CDR3 loop reads CASGGSRATQYF. Here the CDR3 DNA reads TGTGCCAGCGGAGGGTCCCGGGCGACCCAGTACTTC. This sequence joins TRBV2 and TRBJ2-5, with D possibly TRBD2 on 6 matching bases. This CDR3 has 12 amino acids. The ends were cut back, 8 bases at V and 7 bases at J, with 14 bases in the middle. CDR1 is SNHLY, CDR2 FYNNEI, per germline.

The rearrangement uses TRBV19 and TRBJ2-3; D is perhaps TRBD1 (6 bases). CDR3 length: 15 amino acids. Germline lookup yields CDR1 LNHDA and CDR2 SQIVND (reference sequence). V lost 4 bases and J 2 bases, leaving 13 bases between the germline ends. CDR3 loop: CASSTGDTNTDTQYF. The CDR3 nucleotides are TGTGCCAGTAGTACTGGGGACACCAACACAGATACGCAGTATTTT.

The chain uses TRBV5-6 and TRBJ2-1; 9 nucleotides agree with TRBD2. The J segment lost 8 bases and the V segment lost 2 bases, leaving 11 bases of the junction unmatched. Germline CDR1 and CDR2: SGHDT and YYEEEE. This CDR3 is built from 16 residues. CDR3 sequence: CASSFTGREGLDEQFF. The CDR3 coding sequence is TGTGCCAGCAGCTTTACCGGGCGGGAGGGCCTGGATGAGCAGTTCTTC.

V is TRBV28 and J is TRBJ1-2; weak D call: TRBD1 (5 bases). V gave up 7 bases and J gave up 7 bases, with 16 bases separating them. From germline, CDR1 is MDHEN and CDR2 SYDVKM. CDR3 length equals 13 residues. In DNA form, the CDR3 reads TGTGCCAGCACCAGACCCCCTCAGGGTGGCTACACCTTC. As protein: CASTRPPQGGYTF.

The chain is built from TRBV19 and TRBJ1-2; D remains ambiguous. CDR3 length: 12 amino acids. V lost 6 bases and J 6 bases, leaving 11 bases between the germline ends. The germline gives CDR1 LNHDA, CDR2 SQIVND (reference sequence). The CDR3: CASRRGGNGYTF. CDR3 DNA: TGTGCCAGTAGGCGTGGAGGGAATGGCTACACCTTC.

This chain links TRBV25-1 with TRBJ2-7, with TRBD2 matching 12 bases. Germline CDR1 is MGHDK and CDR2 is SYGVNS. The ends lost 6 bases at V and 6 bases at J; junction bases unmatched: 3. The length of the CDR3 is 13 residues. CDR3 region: CASRTSGSSEQYF. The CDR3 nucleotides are TGTGCCAGCAGGACTAGCGGGAGTTCCGAGCAGTACTTC.

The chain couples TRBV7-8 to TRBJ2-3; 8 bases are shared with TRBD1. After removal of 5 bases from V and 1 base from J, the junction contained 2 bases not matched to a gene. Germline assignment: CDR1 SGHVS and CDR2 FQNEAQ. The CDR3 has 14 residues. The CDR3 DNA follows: TGTGCCAGCAGCCAGGACAGGGGCACAGATACGCAGTATTTT. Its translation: CASSQDRGTDTQYF. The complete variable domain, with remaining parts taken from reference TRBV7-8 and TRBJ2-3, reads GAGVSQSPRYKVAKRGQDVALRCDPISGHVSLFWYQQALGQGPEFLTYFQNEAQLDKSGLPSDRFFAERPEGSVSTLKIQRTQQEDSAVYLCASSQDRGTDTQYFGPGTRLTVL.

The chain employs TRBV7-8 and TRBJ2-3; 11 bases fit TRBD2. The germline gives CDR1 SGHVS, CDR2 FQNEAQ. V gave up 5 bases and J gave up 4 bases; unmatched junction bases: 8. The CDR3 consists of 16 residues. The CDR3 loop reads CASSDTSGSIADTQYF. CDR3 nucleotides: TGTGCCAGCAGCGATACTAGCGGGAGTATCGCAGATACGCAGTATTTT.

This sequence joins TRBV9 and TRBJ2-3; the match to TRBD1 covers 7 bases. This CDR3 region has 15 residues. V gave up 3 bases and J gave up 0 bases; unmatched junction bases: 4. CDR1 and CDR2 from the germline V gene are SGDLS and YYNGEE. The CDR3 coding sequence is TGTGCCAGCAGCGAGAGGACAGGTAGCACAGATACGCAGTATTTT. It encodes CASSERTGSTDTQYF. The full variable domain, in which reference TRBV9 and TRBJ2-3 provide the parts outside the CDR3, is DSGVTQTPKHLITATGQRVTLRCSPRSGDLSVYWYQQSLDQGLQFLIQYYNGEERAKGNILERFSAQQFPDLHSELNLSSLELGDSALYFCASSERTGSTDTQYFGPGTRLTVL.

CDR3 region: CSVLLATHNEQFF. The CDR3 DNA reads TGCAGCGTTCTGCTAGCGACCCACAATGAGCAGTTCTTC. J is TRBJ2-1 and V is TRBV29-1, with a weak D call TRBD2 (6 bases). CDR1 is SQVTM and CDR2 is ANQGSEA in the germline V gene. CDR3 length equals 13 residues. V lost 5 bases to trimming and J lost 5 bases, with 13 bases between them.

The CDR3 bases are TGTGCCAGCAGCCCCAGGGGTGGATACGAGCAGTACTTC. This sequence encodes CASSPRGGYEQYF. The chain combines TRBV7-6 with TRBJ2-7; a possible D gene is TRBD1 (6 bases). The germline CDR1 and CDR2 sequences are SGHVS and FNYEAQ. The V and J ends lost 5 bases and 4 bases respectively, with 12 bases between them. The CDR3 runs to 13 residues.

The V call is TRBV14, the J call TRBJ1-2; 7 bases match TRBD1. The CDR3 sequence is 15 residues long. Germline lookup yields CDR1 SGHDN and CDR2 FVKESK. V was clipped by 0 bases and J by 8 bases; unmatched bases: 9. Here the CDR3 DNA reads TGTGCCAGCAGCCAAGATATGGGACAGTTAAAGGGCTACACCTTC. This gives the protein CASSQDMGQLKGYTF.

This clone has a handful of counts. The CDR3 DNA follows: TGTGCCAGCAGCCCAGGGGACCCGAACACTGAAGCTTTCTTT. Translation gives CASSPGDPNTEAFF. The chain is built from TRBV5-6 and TRBJ1-1; a possible D gene is TRBD1 (6 bases). The CDR3 runs to 14 residues. In germline, CDR1 is SGHDT, CDR2 YYEEEE. V was cut by 4 bases and J by 1 base, with 11 bases left in between. The complete variable domain, with remaining parts taken from reference TRBV5-6 and TRBJ1-1, reads DAGVTQSPTHLIKTRGQQVTLRCSPKSGHDTVSWYQQALGQGPQFIFQYYEEEERQRGNFPDRFSGHQFPNYSSELNVNALLLGDSALYLCASSPGDPNTEAFFGQGTRLTVV.

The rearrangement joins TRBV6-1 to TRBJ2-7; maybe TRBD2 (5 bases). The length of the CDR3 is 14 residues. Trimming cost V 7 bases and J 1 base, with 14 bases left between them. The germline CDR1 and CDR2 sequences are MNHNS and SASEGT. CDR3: CASKLQQRSYEQYF. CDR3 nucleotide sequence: TGTGCCAGCAAATTACAACAGCGGTCCTACGAGCAGTACTTC.

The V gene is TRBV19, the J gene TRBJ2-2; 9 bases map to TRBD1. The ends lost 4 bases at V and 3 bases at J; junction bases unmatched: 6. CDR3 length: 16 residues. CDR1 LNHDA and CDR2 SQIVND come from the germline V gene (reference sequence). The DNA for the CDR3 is TGTGCCAGTAGTACGAGGACAGGGGCAGACACCGGGGAGCTGTTTTTT. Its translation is CASSTRTGADTGELFF.

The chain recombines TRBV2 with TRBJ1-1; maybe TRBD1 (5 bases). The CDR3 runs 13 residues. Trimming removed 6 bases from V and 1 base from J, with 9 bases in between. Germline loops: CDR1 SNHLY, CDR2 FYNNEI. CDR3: CASREQENTEAFF. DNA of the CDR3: TGTGCCAGCAGGGAACAGGAGAACACTGAAGCTTTCTTT.

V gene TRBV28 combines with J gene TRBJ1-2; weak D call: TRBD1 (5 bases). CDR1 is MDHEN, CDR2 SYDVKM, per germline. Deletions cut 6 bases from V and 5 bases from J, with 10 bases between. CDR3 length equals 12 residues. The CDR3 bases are TGTGCCAGCAGCCAGGGTCAATATGGCTACACCTTC. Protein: CASSQGQYGYTF.

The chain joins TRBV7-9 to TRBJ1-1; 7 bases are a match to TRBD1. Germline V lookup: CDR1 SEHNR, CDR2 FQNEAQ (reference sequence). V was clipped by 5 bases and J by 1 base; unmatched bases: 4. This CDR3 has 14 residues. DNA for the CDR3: TGTGCCAGCAGCGTGACAGGGACGAACACTGAAGCTTTCTTT. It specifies CASSVTGTNTEAFF.

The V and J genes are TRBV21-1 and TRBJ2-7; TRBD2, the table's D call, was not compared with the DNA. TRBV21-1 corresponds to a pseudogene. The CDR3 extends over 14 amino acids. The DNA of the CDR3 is TGTGCCAGCAGCAAGGGGGGGCCCTCCTACGAGCAGTACTTC. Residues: CASSKGGPSYEQYF.

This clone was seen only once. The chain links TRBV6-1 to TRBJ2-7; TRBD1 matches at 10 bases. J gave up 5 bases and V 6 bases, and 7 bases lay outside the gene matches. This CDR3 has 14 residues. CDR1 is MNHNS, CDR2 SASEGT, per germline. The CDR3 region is CASSRDRGGNEQYF. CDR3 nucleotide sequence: TGTGCCAGCAGCCGGGACAGGGGTGGGAACGAGCAGTACTTC.

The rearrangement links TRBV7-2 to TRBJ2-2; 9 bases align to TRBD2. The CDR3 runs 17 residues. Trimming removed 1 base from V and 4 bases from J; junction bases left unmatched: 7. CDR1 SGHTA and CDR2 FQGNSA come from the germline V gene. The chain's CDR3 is CASSLDVSGSFTGELFF. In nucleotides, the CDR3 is TGTGCCAGCAGCTTAGACGTTAGCGGGAGTTTCACCGGGGAGCTGTTTTTT. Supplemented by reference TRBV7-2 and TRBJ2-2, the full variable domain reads GAGVSQSPSNKVTEKGKDVELRCDPISGHTALYWYRQSLGQGLEFLIYFQGNSAPDKSGLPSDRFSAERTGGSVSTLTIQRTQQEDSAVYLCASSLDVSGSFTGELFFGEGSRLTVL.

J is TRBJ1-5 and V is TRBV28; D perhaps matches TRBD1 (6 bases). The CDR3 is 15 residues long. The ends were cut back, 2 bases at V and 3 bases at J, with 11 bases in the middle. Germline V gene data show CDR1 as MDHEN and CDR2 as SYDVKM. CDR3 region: CASSLNGQFNQPQHF. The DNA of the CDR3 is TGTGCCAGCAGTTTAAATGGACAGTTCAATCAGCCCCAGCATTTT.

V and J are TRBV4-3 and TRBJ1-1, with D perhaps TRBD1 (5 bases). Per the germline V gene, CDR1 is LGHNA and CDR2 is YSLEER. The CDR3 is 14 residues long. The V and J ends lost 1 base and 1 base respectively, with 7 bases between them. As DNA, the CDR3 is TGCGCCAGCAGCCAAGTGGGGGGGAACACTGAAGCTTTCTTT. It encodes CASSQVGGNTEAFF.

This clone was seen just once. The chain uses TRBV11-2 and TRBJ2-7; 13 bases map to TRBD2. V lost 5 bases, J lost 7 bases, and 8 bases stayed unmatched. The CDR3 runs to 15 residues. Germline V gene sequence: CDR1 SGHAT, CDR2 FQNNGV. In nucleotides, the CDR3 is TGTGCCAGCAGCCAACTAGCGGGAGGGTCCGGGGAGCAGTACTTC. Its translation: CASSQLAGGSGEQYF.

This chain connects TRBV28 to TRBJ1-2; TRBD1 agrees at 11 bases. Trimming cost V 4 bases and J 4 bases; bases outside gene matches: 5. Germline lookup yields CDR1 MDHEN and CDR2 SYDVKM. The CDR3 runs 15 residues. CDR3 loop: CASSYRDRGAYGYTF. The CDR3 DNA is TGTGCCAGCAGTTACCGGGACAGGGGGGCCTATGGCTACACCTTC.

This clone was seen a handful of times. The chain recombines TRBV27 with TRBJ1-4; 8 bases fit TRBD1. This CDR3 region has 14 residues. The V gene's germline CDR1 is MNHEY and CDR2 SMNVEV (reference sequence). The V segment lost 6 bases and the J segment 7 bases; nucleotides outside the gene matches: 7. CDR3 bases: TGTGCCAGCAGGGGCTTGACAGGGGCTGAAAAACTGTTTTTT. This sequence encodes CASRGLTGAEKLFF.

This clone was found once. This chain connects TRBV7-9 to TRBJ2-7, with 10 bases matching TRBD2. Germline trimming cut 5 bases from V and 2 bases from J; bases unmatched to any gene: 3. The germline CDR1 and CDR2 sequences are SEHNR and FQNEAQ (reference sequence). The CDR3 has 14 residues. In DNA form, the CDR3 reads TGTGCCAGCAGCCCGAGCGGGAGGGCCTACGAGCAGTACTTC. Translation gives CASSPSGRAYEQYF. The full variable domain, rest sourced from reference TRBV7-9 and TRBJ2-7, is DTGVSQNPRHKITKRGQNVTFRCDPISEHNRLYWYRQTLGQGPEFLTYFQNEAQLEKSRLLSDRFSAERPKGSFSTLEIQRTEQGDSAMYLCASSPSGRAYEQYFGPGTRLTVT.